Below, 9 T cell receptor beta chains from the same sample are listed, as sequenced in a study of cytomegalovirus exposure and HLA in healthy donors. A multiplex PCR was run with 60 Vbeta primers and 13 Jbeta primers. Assay used: immunoSEQ multiplex PCR; TCRdb lists only in-frame clones, some missing. The table has fewer than 130,000 clones, approximately 78% seen once. Specimen: PBMCs. These receptor sequences come from a woman aged 25 to 45 in good health and CMV-seronegative.

The genes are TRBV7-8 and TRBJ2-3, with 9 bases aligning to TRBD2. Looked up from germline, CDR1 is SGHVS and CDR2 is FQNEAQ. This CDR3 has 15 residues. V trimming: 6 bases; J trimming: 3 bases; junction bases outside the gene matches: 7. The CDR3 sequence: CASRRLAGPTDTQYF. The CDR3 coding sequence is TGTGCCAGCAGGCGCCTAGCGGGACCAACAGATACGCAGTATTTT.

This chain connects TRBV7-8 to TRBJ1-2; D is perhaps TRBD1 (6 bases). Germline CDR1 reads SGHVS; CDR2 reads FQNEAQ. Trimming cost V 1 base and J 4 bases, with 19 bases left between them. There are 17 residues in the CDR3. The CDR3 nucleotides are TGTGCCAGCAGCTTAGGGTTCGGGGGGCTTCAAGCCTATGGCTACACCTTC. Amino acid sequence: CASSLGFGGLQAYGYTF. The variable domain in full, completed from reference TRBV7-8 and TRBJ1-2, reads GAGVSQSPRYKVAKRGQDVALRCDPISGHVSLFWYQQALGQGPEFLTYFQNEAQLDKSGLPSDRFFAERPEGSVSTLKIQRTQQEDSAVYLCASSLGFGGLQAYGYTFGSGTRLTVV.

The J gene is TRBJ2-1, the V gene TRBV28, with 13 bases lining up with TRBD2. CDR3 size: 16 residues. CDR1 is MDHEN, CDR2 SYDVKM, per germline. Germline trimming cut 4 bases from V and 8 bases from J; bases unmatched to any gene: 8. The CDR3 loop reads CASSSSGLAGVYEQFF. The CDR3 DNA reads as TGTGCCAGCAGTTCGTCCGGACTAGCGGGAGTATATGAGCAGTTCTTC.

The chain combines TRBV6-5 with TRBJ2-7, with 8 bases aligning to TRBD2. V lost 5 bases to trimming and J lost 1 base; unmatched junction nucleotides: 7. This CDR3 comprises 15 residues. Germline V gene sequence: CDR1 MNHEY, CDR2 SVGAGI. CDR3 sequence: CASSKGLGGSYEQYF. The CDR3 DNA is TGTGCCAGCAGTAAGGGACTAGGGGGGTCCTACGAGCAGTACTTC.

This chain joins TRBV9 and TRBJ1-4; the D gene is possibly TRBD1 (5 bases). The V end lost 2 bases, the J end lost 7 bases, and 15 bases lay between the germline ends. Germline V gene sequence: CDR1 SGDLS, CDR2 YYNGEE. The CDR3 has 15 residues. CDR3 nucleotide sequence: TGTGCCAGCAGCGTCGGAGGGGTAACGGGTGAAAAACTGTTTTTT. Residues: CASSVGGVTGEKLFF.

This chain joins TRBV28 and TRBJ2-7, with D maybe TRBD1 (5 bases). This CDR3 has 15 residues. The germline V gene has CDR1 MDHEN and CDR2 SYDVKM. V was clipped by 7 bases and J by 1 base, with 17 bases between them. CDR3 DNA: TGTGCCAGCAACTCAAGGGGCAGCCATTCCTACGAGCAGTACTTC. Protein: CASNSRGSHSYEQYF.

The chain is built from TRBV11-3 and TRBJ2-3; D is uncertain. The CDR3 sequence is 15 residues long. Germline V gives CDR1 SGHNT, CDR2 YENEEA. V lost 5 bases to trimming and J lost 5 bases, with 17 bases between them. CDR3 nucleotide sequence: TGTGCCAGCAGCCTGACTTCCCTGGATGTAGATACGCAGTATTTT. Amino acid sequence: CASSLTSLDVDTQYF. Complete variable domain (other parts from reference TRBV11-3 and TRBJ2-3): EAGVVQSPRYKIIEKKQPVAFWCNPISGHNTLYWYLQNLGQGPELLIRYENEEAVDDSQLPKDRFSAERLKGVDSTLKIQPAELGDSAVYLCASSLTSLDVDTQYFGPGTRLTVL.

The rearrangement links TRBV18 to TRBJ2-5, with TRBD2 as a possible D gene (7 bases). V gave up 6 bases and J gave up 2 bases, with 13 bases separating them. The CDR3 contains 14 residues. Germline V gene sequence: CDR1 KGHSH, CDR2 LQKENI. DNA of the CDR3: TGTGCCAGCTCTAAACAGGGACTACAAGAGACCCAGTACTTC. Protein sequence: CASSKQGLQETQYF.

The V gene is TRBV29-1, the J gene TRBJ1-1; 9 nucleotides match TRBD1. The CDR3 loop spans 12 amino acids. Per germline, CDR1 SQVTM and CDR2 ANQGSEA. The V segment lost 7 bases and the J segment 5 bases; nucleotides outside the gene matches: 5. In DNA, the CDR3 is TGCAGCGCCGGGACAGGGAGAACTGAAGCTTTCTTT. This sequence encodes CSAGTGRTEAFF.